This T cell receptor (beta chain) is from a study of a mutant IDH1 vaccine in newly diagnosed glioma. About the research overall: Of treated patients, roughly 62% were men and 37.5% women, averaging around 39 years. Pretreatment consisted of radiotherapy, temozolomide, or both, with most receiving both.

The time point was: baseline, week 1 (first vaccination visit). The treatment denotes: pre-vaccination baseline after standard-of-care therapy. Donor tumors were new WHO grade 3 or 4 IDH1-mutant, ATRX-lost astrocytomas. The CDR3 length is 15 residues. The V end lost 0 bases, the J end lost 2 bases, and 10 bases lay between the germline ends. Germline loops: CDR1 LNHNV, CDR2 YYDKDF (reference sequence). Here immunoSEQ multiplex PCR was the method, and the copy in TCRdb shows in-frame clones only, minus some. The data contain around 50,000 clones, roughly 90% of them singletons. This TCR was sampled from a man in his forties or fifties with glioma. The sample here was PBMCs, taken from a glioma patient treated with radiotherapy, temozolomide or both. This sequence joins TRBV15 and TRBJ2-5; D ambiguous. This CDR3 is CATSRDHSGQETQYF. For the CDR3, the DNA is TGTGCCACCAGCAGAGATCATTCAGGACAAGAGACCCAGTACTTC.